This paragraph covers one TCR beta chain sequence. cDNA serving as the sequencing template came from extracted, reverse transcribed RNA. Method: immunoSEQ multiplex PCR; TCRdb's copy keeps in-frame clones and lacks some. The table shows a few hundred thousand clones, with around two fifths occurring only once. The treatment here: oral pan-JAK inhibitor, 5-10 mg twice daily. The data were obtained in a study of CD8+ T cells in alopecia areata. Study details: Administration of oral tofacitinib to treated patients was at 5 to 10 mg twice daily.

Germline V lookup: CDR1 MNHEY, CDR2 SVGAGI. The V and J ends lost 7 bases and 2 bases, in that order; junction bases with no gene match: 5. The CDR3 is 14 residues long. Material: CD4+ T cells sorted from blood, obtained between weeks 30 and 35, from a patient treated with tofacitinib. The TCR comes from a human donor with alopecia areata. The J gene is TRBJ2-3, the V gene TRBV6-5, with 8 nucleotides matching TRBD2. DNA for the CDR3: TGTGCCAGCACCCCACTAGCGGCCACAGATACGCAGTATTTT. The encoded protein is CASTPLAATDTQYF.